These 6 T cell receptor beta chains share one sample of origin, sequenced in a study of T cell changes during pregnancy in multiple sclerosis. The assay was immunoSEQ multiplex PCR, and TCRdb's table has in-frame clones only and misses some. The repertoire holds roughly 38,000 clones, with 90% as singletons. The specimen was CD8+ T cells from peripheral blood mononuclear cells, collected in the first trimester of pregnancy. Source of these receptors: a female donor with multiple sclerosis, enrolled in a pregnancy study.

The chain has TRBV11-2 and TRBJ2-5, with D perhaps matching TRBD1 (5 bases). Germline CDR1 reads SGHAT; CDR2 reads FQNNGV. This CDR3 has 14 residues. The V end was cut by 5 bases, the J end by 5 bases, with 15 bases between. This CDR3 is CASSRHQGGETQYF. The CDR3 region has the DNA TGTGCCAGCAGCCGACACCAGGGTGGGGAGACCCAGTACTTC.

The chain combines TRBV16 with TRBJ2-7; 9 positions match TRBD1. V shed 3 bases, J shed 5 bases, and the junction held 8 bases outside the gene matches. The CDR3 loop spans 15 amino acids. Germline lookup yields CDR1 KGHSY and CDR2 FQNENV. The CDR3 DNA reads as TGTGCCAGCAGCCATTTCCGGGACAGGGTGGACGAGCAGTACTTC. Translation: CASSHFRDRVDEQYF.

V gene TRBV7-7 combines with J gene TRBJ2-2; D uncertain. Trimming shortened V by 1 base and J by 8 bases, and 5 bases separated the two germline ends. Per germline, CDR1 SSHAT and CDR2 FNYEAQ (reference sequence). This CDR3 has 12 amino acids. DNA of the CDR3: TGTGCCAGCAGCTTAGGGCGGGGGGAGCTGTTTTTT. This translates into CASSLGRGELFF.

V gene TRBV10-1 combines with J gene TRBJ1-2, with 9 bases identical to TRBD1. The germline gives CDR1 WNHNN, CDR2 SYGVQD (reference sequence). This CDR3 contains 14 residues. The V segment lost 3 bases and the J segment 8 bases; nucleotides outside the gene matches: 7. CDR3: CASSENRGRRGYTF. The CDR3 DNA reads as TGCGCCAGCAGTGAAAACAGGGGGCGCAGGGGCTACACCTTC.

Regarding this clone: One end of the junction is discordant with germline, which a read error may explain. This chain joins TRBV5-6 and TRBJ1-2, with TRBD1 identical over 7 bases. Germline lookup yields CDR1 SGHDT and CDR2 YYEEEE. This CDR3 has 16 residues. In DNA form, the CDR3 reads TGTGCCAGCAGTTTGGGACAGTGGAGGGGAAACTATGGCTACACCTTC. Translating gives CASSLGQWRGNYGYTF.

This clone appeared a few times. The chain links TRBV9 to TRBJ1-1, with 8 bases identical to TRBD1. V dropped 4 bases and J dropped 3; count of bases not matched to a gene: 5. Germline CDR1 reads SGDLS; CDR2 reads YYNGEE. The CDR3 runs 14 residues. The CDR3 coding sequence is TGTGCCAGCAGCTCTACAGGGGGAGACACTGAAGCTTTCTTT. It specifies CASSSTGGDTEAFF.